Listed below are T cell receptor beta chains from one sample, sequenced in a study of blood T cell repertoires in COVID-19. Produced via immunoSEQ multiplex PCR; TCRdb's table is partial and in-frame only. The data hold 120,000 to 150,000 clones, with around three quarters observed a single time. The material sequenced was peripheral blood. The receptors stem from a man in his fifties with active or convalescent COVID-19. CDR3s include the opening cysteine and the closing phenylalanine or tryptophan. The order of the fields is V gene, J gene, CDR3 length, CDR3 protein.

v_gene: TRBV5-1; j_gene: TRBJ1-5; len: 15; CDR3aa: CASSLSGLGNQPQHF
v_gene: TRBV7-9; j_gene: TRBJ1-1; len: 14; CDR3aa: CASSRGGGNTEAFF
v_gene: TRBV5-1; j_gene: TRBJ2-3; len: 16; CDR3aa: CASSLGKTGRTDTQYF
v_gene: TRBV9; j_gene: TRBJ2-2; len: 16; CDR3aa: CASSVDPSGRTGELFF
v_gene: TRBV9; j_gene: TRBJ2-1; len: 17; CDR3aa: CASSGRLAGGPYNEQFF
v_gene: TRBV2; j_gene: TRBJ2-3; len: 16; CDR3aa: CATASGVLASTDTQYF
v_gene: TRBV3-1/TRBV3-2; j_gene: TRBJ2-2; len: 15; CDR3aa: CASSQMSGFTGELFF
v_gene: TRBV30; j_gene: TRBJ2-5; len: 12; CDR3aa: CAWNSGQETQYF
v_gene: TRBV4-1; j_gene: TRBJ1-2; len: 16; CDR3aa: CASSQTGQLSIYGYTF
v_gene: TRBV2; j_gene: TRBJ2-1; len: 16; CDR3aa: CASSDLTGGGYNEQFF
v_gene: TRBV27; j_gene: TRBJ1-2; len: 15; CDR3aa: CASSLDAGTNYGYTF
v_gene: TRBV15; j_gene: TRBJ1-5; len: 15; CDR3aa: CATSRGTGGNQPQHF
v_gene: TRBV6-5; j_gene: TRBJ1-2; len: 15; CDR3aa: CASSYTATGSGGKIF
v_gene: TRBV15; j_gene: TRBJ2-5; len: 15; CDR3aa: CATSRDQATGETQYF
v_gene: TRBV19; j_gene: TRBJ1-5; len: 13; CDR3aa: CASSTDRNQPQHF